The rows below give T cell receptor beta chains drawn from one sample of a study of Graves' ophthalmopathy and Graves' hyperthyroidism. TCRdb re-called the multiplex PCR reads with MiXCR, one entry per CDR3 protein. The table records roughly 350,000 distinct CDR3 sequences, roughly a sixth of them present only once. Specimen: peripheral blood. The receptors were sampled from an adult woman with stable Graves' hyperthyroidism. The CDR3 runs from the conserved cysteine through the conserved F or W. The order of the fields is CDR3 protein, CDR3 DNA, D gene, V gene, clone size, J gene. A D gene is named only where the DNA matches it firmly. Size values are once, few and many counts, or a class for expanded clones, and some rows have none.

CSVEALRMKTQYF TGCAGCGTTGAAGCACTTAGGATGAAGACCCAGTACTTC - TRBV29-1 - TRBJ2-5
CASSYSTRVRRSREQYF TGTGCCAGCAGTTACTCGACACGAGTACGACGTAGCCGCGAGCAGTACTTC - TRBV6-2/TRBV6-3 - TRBJ2-7
CASSLGDSTYEQYF TGTGCCAGCAGCTTGGGGGACAGTACCTACGAGCAGTACTTC TRBD1 TRBV11-2 many TRBJ2-7
CASSLLQEGQPQHF TGTGCCAGCAGTTTATTGCAGGAAGGACAGCCCCAGCATTTT - TRBV27 many TRBJ1-5
CASSLTTTPEQYF TGTGCCAGCAGCTTAACGACGACACCCGAGCAGTACTTC - TRBV7-9 many TRBJ2-7
CASSAQDSGANVLTF TGTGCCAGCAGCGCACAAGACTCTGGGGCCAACGTCCTGACTTTC - TRBV7-2 many TRBJ2-6
CASSPRGSATEAFF TGTGCCAGCAGCCCGAGGGGATCGGCCACTGAAGCTTTCTTT - TRBV25-1 many TRBJ1-1
CSVWVSGSSGELFF TGCAGCGTTTGGGTTAGCGGGAGTTCCGGGGAGCTGTTTTTT TRBD2 TRBV29-1 many TRBJ2-2
CASSPGQGSNQPQHF TGTGCCAGCAGCCCAGGACAGGGAAGCAATCAGCCCCAGCATTTT TRBD1 TRBV6-1 many TRBJ1-5
CSVMDRGEQYF TGCAGCGTTATGGACAGGGGCGAGCAGTACTTC TRBD1 TRBV29-1 many TRBJ2-7
CSASGLAPYEQYF TGCAGTGCTAGCGGGCTAGCGCCCTACGAGCAGTACTTC - TRBV20-1 many TRBJ2-7
CSVEQGYEQYF TGCAGCGTTGAACAGGGCTACGAGCAGTACTTC - TRBV29-1 many TRBJ2-7
CASSLVEGNDGNYGYTF TGTGCCAGCAGCTTAGTAGAAGGGAACGACGGTAACTATGGCTACACCTTC - TRBV11-1 many TRBJ1-2
CASSLYQGGETQYF TGTGCCAGCAGTTTATATCAGGGGGGAGAGACCCAGTACTTC - TRBV12-3/TRBV12-4 many TRBJ2-5
CASKLDRGNTIYF TGTGCCAGCAAGCTAGACAGGGGGAACACCATATATTTT TRBD1 TRBV6-1 many TRBJ1-3
CASSELAGTRGETQYF TGTGCCAGCAGTGAATTGGCCGGGACTAGAGGGGAGACCCAGTACTTC TRBD2 TRBV25-1 many TRBJ2-5
CASRLTGSHEQYF TGTGCCAGCAGGCTGACAGGGTCCCACGAGCAGTACTTC TRBD1 TRBV6-1 few TRBJ2-7
CASRSTTGLTEAFF TGTGCCAGCAGGTCCACTACAGGGCTCACTGAAGCTTTCTTT - TRBV5-6 many TRBJ1-1
CSSGRPQSNQPQHF TGCAGTTCGGGCAGGCCACAAAGCAATCAGCCCCAGCATTTT - TRBV20-1 - TRBJ1-5
CSAMPGLVPEQYF TGCAGTGCTATGCCGGGACTAGTACCCGAGCAGTACTTC TRBD2 TRBV20-1 - TRBJ2-7
CASGRGYQETQYF TGTGCCAGCGGGAGGGGGTACCAAGAGACCCAGTACTTC - TRBV6-4 - TRBJ2-5
CASSPAYMNTEAFF TGTGCCAGCAGTCCCGCATACATGAACACTGAAGCTTTCTTT - TRBV27 many TRBJ1-1
CASSLTLLTGGYEQYF TGTGCCAGCAGTTTAACCCTTTTGACAGGGGGCTACGAGCAGTACTTC TRBD1 TRBV28 many TRBJ2-7
CASSVGLAGPYEQYF TGTGCCAGCAGCGTGGGACTAGCGGGCCCCTACGAGCAGTACTTC TRBD2 TRBV9 many TRBJ2-7
CASSKQGAINQPQHF TGTGCCAGCAGTAAACAGGGGGCTATCAATCAGCCCCAGCATTTT TRBD1 TRBV6-1 many TRBJ1-5
CASSLRGGTLSANVLTF TGTGCCAGCAGTTTACGGGGGGGAACTCTGTCGGCCAACGTCCTGACTTTC TRBD2 TRBV28 many TRBJ2-6
CASSLGGESSYEQYF TGTGCCAGCAGCTTAGGGGGGGAGAGCTCCTACGAGCAGTACTTC - TRBV11-1 - TRBJ2-7
CASSLKGRSSDSDYGYTF TGTGCCAGCAGCTTGAAAGGTCGTTCATCCGACAGTGACTATGGCTACACCTTC - TRBV11-2 many TRBJ1-2
CASSLVPLGYSPLHF TGTGCCAGCAGCTTAGTCCCCTTAGGGTATTCACCCCTCCACTTT - TRBV7-2 many TRBJ1-6
CSVGGEGGETQYF TGCAGCGTTGGAGGAGAGGGAGGAGAGACCCAGTACTTC - TRBV29-1 many TRBJ2-5
CASSQNRQETQYF TGTGCCAGCAGCCAAAATAGACAAGAGACCCAGTACTTC - TRBV14 few TRBJ2-5
CASSLELYEQYF TGTGCCAGCAGCTTAGAGCTCTACGAGCAGTACTTC - TRBV7-9 many TRBJ2-7
CASSADRGQPQHF TGCGCCAGCAGCGCGGACAGGGGCCAGCCCCAGCATTTT TRBD1 TRBV5-1 many TRBJ1-5
CASSSPDRGEDEQYF TGTGCCAGCAGTTCCCCGGACAGGGGCGAGGACGAGCAGTACTTC TRBD1 TRBV12-3/TRBV12-4 many TRBJ2-7
CASSFLSGNGYTF TGTGCCAGCAGTTTTCTGTCAGGCAATGGCTACACCTTC - TRBV12-3/TRBV12-4 many TRBJ1-2
CASSQGTGGQAFF TGTGCCAGCAGCCAGGGAACAGGGGGACAGGCTTTCTTT TRBD1 TRBV3-1 many TRBJ1-1
CASLLLESYEQYF TGTGCCAGCTTACTACTAGAATCCTACGAGCAGTACTTC - TRBV27 - TRBJ2-7
CASSLGGRQSGQYF TGTGCCAGCAGCTTAGGCGGGAGGCAGTCCGGGCAGTACTTC TRBD2 TRBV7-8 many TRBJ2-7
CASSSVRGPETQYF TGTGCCAGCAGTTCCGTCAGGGGGCCAGAGACCCAGTACTTC TRBD1 TRBV6-2/TRBV6-3 many TRBJ2-5
CASSPTGQRNYGYTF TGTGCCAGCAGCCCTACGGGACAGAGAAACTATGGCTACACCTTC TRBD1 TRBV7-9 many TRBJ1-2
CASSLVETGKFPYEQYF TGTGCCAGCAGCTTAGTAGAGACAGGGAAATTTCCCTACGAGCAGTACTTC TRBD1 TRBV11-1 many TRBJ2-7
CAWRGSGGTGELFF TGTGCCTGGAGAGGGAGTGGGGGCACCGGGGAGCTGTTTTTT - TRBV30 - TRBJ2-2